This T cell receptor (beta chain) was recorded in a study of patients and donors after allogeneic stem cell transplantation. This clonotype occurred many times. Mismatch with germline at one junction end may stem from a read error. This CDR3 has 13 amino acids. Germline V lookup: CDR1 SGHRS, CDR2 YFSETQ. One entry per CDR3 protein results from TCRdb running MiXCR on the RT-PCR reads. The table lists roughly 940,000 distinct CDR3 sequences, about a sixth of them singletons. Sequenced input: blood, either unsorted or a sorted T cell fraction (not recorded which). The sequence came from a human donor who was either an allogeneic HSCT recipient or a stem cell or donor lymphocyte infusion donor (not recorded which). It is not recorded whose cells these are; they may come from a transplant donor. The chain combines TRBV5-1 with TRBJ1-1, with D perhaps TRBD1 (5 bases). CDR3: CASSSRGDTEAFF. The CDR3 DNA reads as TGTGCCAGCAGTTCCCGAGGGGATACTGAAGCTTTCTTT.